This record covers a single T cell receptor beta chain. The antigen is undetermined. There are 11 residues in the CDR3. Germline loops: CDR1 WSHSY, CDR2 SAAADI. The sample comes from a study of CXCR3-negative and CXCR3-positive naive CD8 T cells. Overall study context: Roughly 1.5 +/- 0.3 million TRB reads came from each library, giving about 150 million in total.

The study, taken as a whole, reports: TRB CDR3 hydrophobicity was greater in CXCR3-positive naive cells than in CXCR3-negative naive cells.

The study made its TRB cDNA libraries by 5' RACE, adding UMI labels. TCRdb re-called the 5' RACE reads, yielding one record per CDR3 amino acid sequence without DNA. Here the sample table reports approximately 62,000 distinct CDR3 sequences. Naive CD8+ T cells showed a CD45RO-CCR7+CD27+CD95- phenotype. The sequence came from a human donor in good health. Some clones in this sample may be carry-over from other donors' samples. V and J are TRBV10-2 and TRBJ2-1; without DNA, the TCRdb call of TRBD2 cannot be checked. The sequencing sample was made of naive CXCR3- CD8+ T cells from blood. As to subset: CD45RO-CCR7+CD27+CD95- naive CD8+ T cells lacking CXCR3 (TNR3-). CDR3 protein: CASRLANEQFF.